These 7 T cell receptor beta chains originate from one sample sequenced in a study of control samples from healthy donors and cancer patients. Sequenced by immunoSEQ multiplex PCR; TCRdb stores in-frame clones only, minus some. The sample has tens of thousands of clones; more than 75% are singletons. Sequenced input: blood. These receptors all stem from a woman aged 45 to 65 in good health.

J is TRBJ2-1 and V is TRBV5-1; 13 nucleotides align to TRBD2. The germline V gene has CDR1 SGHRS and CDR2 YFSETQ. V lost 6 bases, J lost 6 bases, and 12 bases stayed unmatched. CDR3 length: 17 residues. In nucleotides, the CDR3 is TGCGCCAGCACTCCTTCCGGGACTAGCGGGATCGGCAATGAGCAGTTCTTC. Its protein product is CASTPSGTSGIGNEQFF. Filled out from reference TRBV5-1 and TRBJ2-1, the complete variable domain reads KAGVTQTPRYLIKTRGQQVTLSCSPISGHRSVSWYQQTPGQGLQFLFEYFSETQRNKGNFPGRFSGRQFSNSRSEMNVSTLELGDSALYLCASTPSGTSGIGNEQFFGPGTRLTVL.

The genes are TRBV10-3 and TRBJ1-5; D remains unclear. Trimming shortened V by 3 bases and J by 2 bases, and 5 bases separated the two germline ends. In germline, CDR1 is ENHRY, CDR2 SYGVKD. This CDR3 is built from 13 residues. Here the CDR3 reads CAISDLGNQPQHF. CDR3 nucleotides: TGTGCCATCAGTGATCTGGGCAATCAGCCCCAGCATTTT.

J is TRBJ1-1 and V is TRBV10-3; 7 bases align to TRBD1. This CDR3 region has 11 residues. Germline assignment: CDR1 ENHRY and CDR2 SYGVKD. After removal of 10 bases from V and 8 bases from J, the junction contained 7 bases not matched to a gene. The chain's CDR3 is CATTRQGEAFF. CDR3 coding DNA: TGTGCCACCACACGACAGGGAGAAGCTTTCTTT.

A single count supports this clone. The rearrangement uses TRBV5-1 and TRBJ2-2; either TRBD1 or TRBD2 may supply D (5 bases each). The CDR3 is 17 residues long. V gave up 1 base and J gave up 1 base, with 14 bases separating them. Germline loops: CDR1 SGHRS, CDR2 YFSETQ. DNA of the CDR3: TGCGCCAGCAGCTTGTTATCGGGACCGATGAACACCGGGGAGCTGTTTTTT. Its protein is CASSLLSGPMNTGELFF.

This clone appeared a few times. This CDR3 reads CASSPGTGGGGEQFF. CDR3 in DNA: TGTGCCAGCAGCCCCGGGACAGGGGGCGGGGGTGAGCAGTTCTTC. V usage is TRBV6-4 and J usage is TRBJ2-1; TRBD1 matches 12 bases. This CDR3 has 15 amino acids. J lost 9 bases, V lost 6 bases, and 9 bases had no gene match. Germline assignment: CDR1 MRHNA and CDR2 SNTAGT.

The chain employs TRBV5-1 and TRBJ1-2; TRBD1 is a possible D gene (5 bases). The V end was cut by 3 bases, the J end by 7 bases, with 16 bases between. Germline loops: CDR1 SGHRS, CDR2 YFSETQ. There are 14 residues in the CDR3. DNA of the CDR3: TGCGCCAGCAGCTCACCGCAGGGTAGGGCTGGCTACACCTTC. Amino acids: CASSSPQGRAGYTF.

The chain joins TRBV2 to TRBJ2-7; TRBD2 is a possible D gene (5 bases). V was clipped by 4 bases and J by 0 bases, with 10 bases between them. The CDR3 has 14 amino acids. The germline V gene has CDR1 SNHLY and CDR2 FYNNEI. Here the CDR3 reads CASSGESISYEQYF. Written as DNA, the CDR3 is TGTGCCAGCAGTGGGGAGAGTATCTCCTACGAGCAGTACTTC. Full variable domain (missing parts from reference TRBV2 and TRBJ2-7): EPEVTQTPSHQVTQMGQEVILRCVPISNHLYFYWYRQILGQKVEFLVSFYNNEISEKSEIFDDQFSVERPDGSNFTLKIRSTKLEDSAMYFCASSGESISYEQYFGPGTRLTVT.